Listed below are T cell receptor beta chains from one sample, sequenced in a study of OX40 agonist ivuxolimab in advanced cancers. Only in-frame clones appear in the TCRdb table, and some are missing; sequencing was by immunoSEQ multiplex PCR. The sample lists roughly 33,000 clones; around 83% were seen once. The sample in question was CD4+ or CD8+ T cells sorted from blood, obtained in a trial of the OX40 agonist ivuxolimab. The source is an adult with an advanced solid tumor such as melanoma, head and neck, liver or kidney cancer. Each CDR3 is given with its conserved first and last residue. A D gene is named only where the DNA matches it firmly. Size values are once, few and many counts, or a class for expanded clones, and some rows have none.

j_call	d_call	v_call	clone_size	cdr3_nt	cdr3_aa
TRBJ1-6	TRBD1	TRBV5-8	NA	TGTGCCAGCAGCTTGAAGGGGGCCTTAAATTCACCCCTCCACTTT	CASSLKGALNSPLHF
TRBJ1-1	NA	TRBV29-1	NA	TGCAGCGTTATAAGCGTTAGGTCCCCTGGACAGCAGTACACTGAAGCTTTCTTT	CSVISVRSPGQQYTEAFF
TRBJ1-5	TRBD1	TRBV29-1	NA	TGCAGCGTCTCAGACAGGGCGGGCAATCAGCCCCAGCATTTT	CSVSDRAGNQPQHF
TRBJ2-1	TRBD1	TRBV5-1	few	TGCGCCAGCAGCCCCGGGCAGGGGGCATACAATGAGCAGTTCTTC	CASSPGQGAYNEQFF
TRBJ1-2	NA	TRBV18	NA	TGTGCCAGCTCACCCACAGGAGAAGCTAACTATGGCTACACCTTC	CASSPTGEANYGYTF
TRBJ2-7	NA	TRBV6-5	NA	TGTGCCAGCAGTTACGAGGGGCTCCGACGGTCGGAGTACTTC	CASSYEGLRRSEYF
TRBJ2-7	TRBD1	TRBV28	NA	TGTGCGGCACAGGGGTCCTACGAGCAGTACTTC	CAAQGSYEQYF
TRBJ1-6	TRBD1	TRBV12-5	NA	TGTGCTAGTGGCCTCGGGACAGAGAATTCACCCCTCCACTTT	CASGLGTENSPLHF
TRBJ2-6	TRBD2	TRBV27	NA	TGTGCCAGCAGTTGGACTAGCTCTGGGGCCAACGTCCTGACTTTC	CASSWTSSGANVLTF
TRBJ1-1	TRBD1	TRBV30	few	TGTGCCTGGTTCACACACAGGGGGCTCATGAACACTGAAGCTTTCTTT	CAWFTHRGLMNTEAFF
TRBJ1-6	TRBD1	TRBV4-1	NA	TGCGCCAGCAGCCGAGGACAGGGGGCGTCACTATTGCCGAACTATAATTCACCCCTCCACTTT	CASSRGQGASLLPNYNSPLHF
TRBJ2-7	TRBD1	TRBV11-1	few	TGTGCCAGCAGCTTAGCCGGGACAGGGGGCCCCTACGAGCAGTACTTC	CASSLAGTGGPYEQYF
TRBJ1-5	NA	TRBV7-2	NA	TGTGCCAGCAGCAGGGGGACCATTGGCAATCAGCCCCAGCATTTT	CASSRGTIGNQPQHF
TRBJ1-1	NA	TRBV5-8	NA	TGTGCCAGCAGCTTGACATACACTGAAGCTTTCTTT	CASSLTYTEAFF
TRBJ1-6	NA	TRBV7-9	NA	TGTGCCAGCAGCTTAGGAAGGAGCAATAATTCACCCCTCCACTTT	CASSLGRSNNSPLHF
TRBJ2-6	NA	TRBV28	once	TGTGCCAGCGCCAAAGGGTGGAGCTCTGGGGCCAACGTCCTGACTTTC	CASAKGWSSGANVLTF
TRBJ1-5	NA	TRBV2	NA	TGTGCCAGCAGTGAAGCGACCTCTGATCAGCCCCAGCATTTT	CASSEATSDQPQHF
TRBJ1-3	NA	TRBV5-1	NA	TGCGCCAGCAGCGTCAGCGGGGCTGGAAACACCATATATTTT	CASSVSGAGNTIYF
TRBJ1-2	NA	TRBV19	NA	TGTGCCAGTAGTATAAGGCAGTCCAACTATGGCTACACCTTC	CASSIRQSNYGYTF
TRBJ1-4	NA	TRBV14	NA	TGTGCCAGCAGTGAAACAGCGAGCAGGAGTGCAACTAATGAAAAACTGTTTTTT	CASSETASRSATNEKLFF
TRBJ2-5	NA	TRBV5-4	NA	TGTGCCACAGGGTGGGCACAAGAGACCCAGTACTTC	CATGWAQETQYF
TRBJ2-1	TRBD2	TRBV11-2	NA	TGTGCCAGCAGCGGGAGCGGGGGGGCGAGCTCCTACAATGAGCAGTTCTTC	CASSGSGGASSYNEQFF
TRBJ2-7	NA	TRBV12-5	NA	TGTGCTAGTGGCTCCCTTAGCAGGGTGAGCTACGAGCAGTACTTC	CASGSLSRVSYEQYF
TRBJ2-1	NA	TRBV11-2	once	TGTGCCAGCAGCTTAGATGAGGGTGGGCAGTTCTTC	CASSLDEGGQFF
TRBJ1-3	NA	TRBV7-9	NA	TGTGCCAGCAGCACCAGACAGGAACCCTCTGGAAACACCATATATTTT	CASSTRQEPSGNTIYF
TRBJ1-6	NA	TRBV18	few	TGTGCCAGCTCACCAGGGGGCACAGGGTGGACTTCACCCCTCCACTTT	CASSPGGTGWTSPLHF
TRBJ2-1	NA	TRBV5-1	NA	TGCGCCAGCACAAGACAGTCAGGCTCCTACAATGAGCAGTTCTTC	CASTRQSGSYNEQFF
TRBJ1-2	TRBD1	TRBV6-5	NA	TGTGCCAGCAGTGCCGGGACAGGGGTTGTGGGTAGCTACACCTTC	CASSAGTGVVGSYTF
TRBJ2-1	NA	TRBV4-2	NA	TGTGCCAGCAGCCAAAATGGGGGGCCGTACAATGAGCAGTTCTTC	CASSQNGGPYNEQFF
TRBJ2-2	NA	TRBV9	NA	TGTGCCAGCAGCGTTGGGGGGACGAACACCGGGGAGCTGTTTTTT	CASSVGGTNTGELFF
TRBJ1-1	NA	TRBV7-8	NA	TGTGCCAGCAGCCCACACACGAGGCGCACTGAAGCTTTCTTT	CASSPHTRRTEAFF
TRBJ1-4	TRBD1	TRBV11-2	NA	TGTGCCAGCAGCTTCGCCGAGGGACAGGGTCTGTTTTTT	CASSFAEGQGLFF
TRBJ1-3	NA	TRBV6-5	few	TGTGCCAGCAGTTATAGGGGGGGAAACACCATATATTTT	CASSYRGGNTIYF
TRBJ2-2	NA	TRBV28	NA	TGTGCCAGCAGCTTGGTAACCGGGGAGCTGTTTTTT	CASSLVTGELFF
TRBJ2-3	TRBD2	TRBV7-3	NA	TGTGCCAGCAGCCCTGGGACTAGCGGGTTCACAGATACGCAGTATTTT	CASSPGTSGFTDTQYF
TRBJ1-3	NA	TRBV30	NA	TGTGCCTGGAGCCCGGAAGGAAACACCATATATTTT	CAWSPEGNTIYF
TRBJ2-1	TRBD2	TRBV10-3	NA	TGTGCCATCAGTGCCCTTTCGGGAGGGTCCTACAATGAGCAGTTCTTC	CAISALSGGSYNEQFF
TRBJ2-2	NA	TRBV18	NA	TGTGCCAGCTCCCGGAATGGGATGGGAACTCTTTACACCGGGGAGCTGTTTTTT	CASSRNGMGTLYTGELFF
TRBJ2-7	NA	TRBV5-6	NA	TGTGCCAGCAGCACACCATGCGAGCAGTACTTC	CASSTPCEQYF